A selection of T cell receptor beta chains follows, all from one sample in a study of graft-versus-host responses after intestinal transplantation. Sequencing was performed with immunoSEQ multiplex PCR; in TCRdb, only in-frame clones are kept and a portion is missing. The sample yields approximately 79,000 clones, 80% to 85% seen once. Antigens for these TCRs are unknown. Specimen: unstimulated CD4+ T cells sorted from spleen or lymph node cells, collected before intestinal transplant. The source is a human donor who received an intestinal transplant. CDR3s include the opening cysteine and the closing phenylalanine or tryptophan. Fields, in order: clone size, J gene, D gene, V gene, CDR3 DNA, CDR3 protein. A D gene is named only where the DNA matches it firmly. Clone size is stated in some rows and not others, as once, few, many or a class when expanded.

>few|TRBJ2-7|TRBD2|TRBV10-3
TGTGCCATCAAGCCGGGACTAGCGGGGGTAGACGAGCAGTACTTC
CAIKPGLAGVDEQYF
>NA|TRBJ1-3|TRBD1|TRBV7-9
TGTGCCAGCAGCTTGTGGACAGGGTTCGGAAACACCATATATTTT
CASSLWTGFGNTIYF
>NA|TRBJ1-2|NA|TRBV19
TGTGCCAGTAGTACCGGACACAAAGCTAACTATGGCTACACCTTC
CASSTGHKANYGYTF
>few|TRBJ1-6|NA|TRBV6-6
TGTGCCAGCTTCCTACAGGGTAATTCACCCCTCCACTTT
CASFLQGNSPLHF
>NA|TRBJ2-7|TRBD2|TRBV20-1
TGCAGTGCTCTGACTAGCGGTGAGCAGTACTTC
CSALTSGEQYF
>NA|TRBJ2-2|TRBD2|TRBV15
TGTGCCACCAGACTAGCGGGGGGGCGACGAGGCGCCGGGGAGCTGTTTTTT
CATRLAGGRRGAGELFF
>NA|TRBJ2-1|NA|TRBV5-1
TGCGCCAGCAGCTTTGGGAGTAGCTCCTACAATGAGCAGTTCTTC
CASSFGSSSYNEQFF
>NA|TRBJ1-2|NA|TRBV30
TGTGCCTGGAGTGGAGGCAACTATGGCTACACCTTC
CAWSGGNYGYTF
>NA|TRBJ2-4|TRBD2|TRBV28
TGTGCCAGCAGTTTAAGCCCCGGGAGCGGGGAGCACATTCAGTACTTC
CASSLSPGSGEHIQYF
>NA|TRBJ1-2|NA|TRBV7-6
TGTGCCAGCAGCGAAGGGAGTGCTAACTATGGCTACACCTTC
CASSEGSANYGYTF
>NA|TRBJ2-7|NA|TRBV21-1
TGTGCCAGCAGCCGACGGACAGGTAGTAGCGGTTGGACCTACGAGCAGTACTTC
CASSRRTGSSGWTYEQYF
>NA|TRBJ2-7|TRBD1|TRBV19
TGTGCCACTGACGCCCCGGGACAGGGGAGCAACGAGCAGTACTTC
CATDAPGQGSNEQYF
>NA|TRBJ2-7|NA|TRBV7-8
TGTGCCAGCAGCGACCACTCCGCGGCCCTCTCCTACGAGCAGTACTTC
CASSDHSAALSYEQYF
>NA|TRBJ2-7|TRBD2|TRBV9
TGTGCCAGCAGCGTTAGCGGGAGCGACCGTGAGCAGTACTTC
CASSVSGSDREQYF
>few|TRBJ1-1|NA|TRBV10-3
TGTGCCACTTTATCTCGGGACACCACCACTGAAGCTTTCTTT
CATLSRDTTTEAFF
>NA|TRBJ2-3|NA|TRBV4-1
TGCGCCAGCAGCCAGGGCGGGCTAGTGCCAGATACGCAGTATTTT
CASSQGGLVPDTQYF
>NA|TRBJ2-6|NA|TRBV9
TGTGCCAGCAGCGACATATCTGGGGCCAACGTCCTGACTTTC
CASSDISGANVLTF
>few|TRBJ1-6|TRBD1|TRBV7-6
TGTGCCAGCAGCTTAGGGGGGACAGGGCATTCACCCCTCCACTTT
CASSLGGTGHSPLHF
>NA|TRBJ2-3|NA|TRBV5-4
TGTGCCAGCAGCTTGACAGGGAGCACAGATACGCAGTATTTT
CASSLTGSTDTQYF
>NA|TRBJ2-5|TRBD2|TRBV9
TGTGCCAGCAGCGCAGCGGGAGTATGGCAAGAGACCCAGTACTTC
CASSAAGVWQETQYF
>few|TRBJ2-5|TRBD2|TRBV5-1
TGCGCCAGCAGCTCCGGGACTAGCGGGGGGGCAGAGACCCAGTACTTC
CASSSGTSGGAETQYF
>few|TRBJ2-3|NA|TRBV7-9
TGTGCCAGCAGCTTAGATGCAGCGAGGGATACGCAGTATTTT
CASSLDAARDTQYF
>few|TRBJ1-3|NA|TRBV7-9
TGTGCCAGCAGCCCCGGGCGGGAGACCATATATTTT
CASSPGRETIYF
>NA|TRBJ2-3|NA|TRBV15
TGTGCCACCAGCAGAGATATCGGCAGGAGGTCAGATACGCAGTATTTT
CATSRDIGRRSDTQYF
>NA|TRBJ2-3|TRBD2|TRBV7-2
TGTGCCAGCAGCTTATCAGCCCCCATGCGGGGAGGGGATACGCAGTATTTT
CASSLSAPMRGGDTQYF
>NA|TRBJ2-5|TRBD1|TRBV5-1
TGCGCCAGCCAACCTTACAGGGGAGACCAAGAGACCCAGTACTTC
CASQPYRGDQETQYF
>NA|TRBJ2-6|NA|TRBV5-6
TGTGCCAGCAGCGAGGTAAGGGGTGCATTGGCTGGGGCCAACGTCCTGACTTTC
CASSEVRGALAGANVLTF
>NA|TRBJ2-1|NA|TRBV21-1
TGTGCCAGCAGCAAAAAAGGGGACGGACAGTGGCCATACAATGAGCAGTTCTTC
CASSKKGDGQWPYNEQFF
>NA|TRBJ1-1|TRBD1|TRBV9
TGTGCCAGCAGCGTAGGGGCAGGGGGATTGAACACTGAAGCTTTCTTT
CASSVGAGGLNTEAFF
>once|TRBJ2-3|NA|TRBV5-1
TGCGCCAGCAGCGTCCTTCTAGGTCTCACAGATACGCAGTATTTT
CASSVLLGLTDTQYF
>NA|TRBJ2-5|NA|TRBV10-3
TGTGCCATCAGTGAGGGTCAAGGGAGGAGGGAGACCCAGTACTTC
CAISEGQGRRETQYF
>NA|TRBJ2-3|TRBD2|TRBV10-1
TGCGCCAGCAGCGTTAGCGGGTACCCAGATACGCAGTATTTT
CASSVSGYPDTQYF
>NA|TRBJ2-1|TRBD1|TRBV10-3
TGTGCCATCAGGGCAGACAGGGGGTCTTTCAATGAGCAGTTCTTC
CAIRADRGSFNEQFF
>once|TRBJ2-7|NA|TRBV7-3
TGTGCCAGCAGCTTACAGCAGGGGGGTGAGCAGTACTTC
CASSLQQGGEQYF
>NA|TRBJ2-3|NA|TRBV5-1
TGCGCCAGCAGCCCTCCCGGCACAGATACGCAGTATTTT
CASSPPGTDTQYF
>once|TRBJ2-3|NA|TRBV28
TGTGCCAGCAGCTTCCTCTTGTCGGGGGACACAGATACGCAGTATTTT
CASSFLLSGDTDTQYF